The 25 T cell receptor beta chains below come from one sample, sequenced in a study of blood T cell repertoires in COVID-19. Libraries were prepared by immunoSEQ multiplex PCR; TCRdb keeps only in-frame clonotypes and omits some of them. The sample has hundreds of thousands of clones; 85% are singletons. Material for sequencing was peripheral blood. The receptor set was obtained from a man between 50 and 59 years old with active or convalescent COVID-19.

The rearrangement joins TRBV7-9 to TRBJ2-7; 8 bases fit TRBD2. The CDR3 consists of 14 residues. The germline V gene encodes CDR1 SEHNR and CDR2 FQNEAQ (reference sequence). J was trimmed by 3 bases and V by 5 bases; bases with no gene match: 6. CDR3 sequence: CASSGTRGDYEQYF. The CDR3 DNA reads as TGTGCCAGCAGCGGGACTAGAGGTGACTACGAGCAGTACTTC.

V usage is TRBV18 and J usage is TRBJ2-1; 12 nucleotides line up with TRBD2. This CDR3 has 15 amino acids. CDR1 is KGHSH and CDR2 is LQKENI in the germline V gene. Unmatched junction bases numbered 4, after V lost 6 bases and J lost 4 bases. For the CDR3, the DNA is TGTGCCAGCTCGCTAACTAGCGGGAGGTACAATGAGCAGTTCTTC. It codes for CASSLTSGRYNEQFF. The full variable domain, its missing parts supplied by reference TRBV18 and TRBJ2-1, is NAGVMQNPRHLVRRRGQEARLRCSPMKGHSHVYWYRQLPEEGLKFMVYLQKENIIDESGMPKERFSAEFPKEGPSILRIQQVVRGDSAAYFCASSLTSGRYNEQFFGPGTRLTVL.

In its sample, this clone was seen a few times. This chain uses TRBV27 with TRBJ2-7; D gene unclear. Trimming removed 5 bases at V and 4 bases at J, with 9 bases between. This CDR3 contains 12 residues. Germline CDR1 and CDR2: MNHEY and SMNVEV (reference sequence). The CDR3 reads CASSATPYEQYF. As DNA, the CDR3 is TGTGCCAGCAGTGCAACACCATACGAGCAGTACTTC.

A remark on this clone: Different DNA sequences within this sample yield the same CDR3. The CDR3 is CAWSGAGNQPQHF. CDR3 DNA: TGTGCCTGGAGTGGGGCAGGTAATCAGCCCCAGCATTTT. The rearrangement links TRBV30 to TRBJ1-5; D not resolved. Germline values: CDR1 GTSNPN, CDR2 SVGIG (reference sequence). V was pared by 1 base and J by 4 bases, with 8 bases between. This CDR3 contains 13 residues.

The gene calls are TRBV4-1 and TRBJ2-4, with a possible D match to TRBD1 (6 bases). The CDR3 sequence is 15 residues long. Deletions cut 0 bases from V and 6 bases from J, with 12 bases between. Germline V gene lookup returns CDR1 MGHRA and CDR2 YSYEKL. The CDR3 bases are TGCGCCAGCAGCCAAGACAGGGGTTTTGGAAACATTCAGTACTTC. This codes for CASSQDRGFGNIQYF.

This chain uses TRBV7-9 with TRBJ2-6, with 7 bases identical to TRBD2. This CDR3 spans 16 amino acids. V shed 0 bases and J 1 base; nucleotides not matched to a gene: 0. Germline V gives CDR1 SEHNR, CDR2 FQNEAQ (reference sequence). In DNA, the CDR3 is TGTGCCAGCAGCTTAGCGCGGGGGTCTGGGGCCAACGTCCTGACTTTC. It translates to CASSLARGSGANVLTF.

The chain is built from TRBV30 and TRBJ1-2, with 7 nucleotides matching TRBD1. The CDR3 is 13 residues long. The germline CDR1 and CDR2 sequences are GTSNPN and SVGIG (reference sequence). The trim removed 1 base at V and 6 bases at J, leaving 5 bases unmatched. CDR3 region: CAWSEEGADGYTF. The CDR3 region has the DNA TGTGCCTGGAGTGAGGAGGGGGCTGATGGCTACACCTTC.

The genes are TRBV9 and TRBJ2-1; D is uncertain. The V gene lost 2 bases and the J gene lost 0 bases, with 9 bases spanning the gap. The CDR3 extends over 15 amino acids. Germline-derived CDR1 and CDR2 are SGDLS and YYNGEE. DNA for the CDR3: TGTGCCAGCAGCGTCTTCGAGGTCTCCTACAATGAGCAGTTCTTC. It translates to CASSVFEVSYNEQFF.

The J gene is TRBJ2-4, the V gene TRBV18; a weak D match, TRBD2 (5 bases). Germline lookup yields CDR1 KGHSH and CDR2 LQKENI. The V end lost 3 bases, the J end lost 9 bases, and 18 bases lay between the germline ends. The CDR3 runs 15 residues. The CDR3 is CASSPPMGSEGIQYF. In DNA form, the CDR3 reads TGTGCCAGCTCACCTCCCATGGGATCAGAGGGCATTCAGTACTTC. The whole variable domain, remainder taken from reference TRBV18 and TRBJ2-4, is NAGVMQNPRHLVRRRGQEARLRCSPMKGHSHVYWYRQLPEEGLKFMVYLQKENIIDESGMPKERFSAEFPKEGPSILRIQQVVRGDSAAYFCASSPPMGSEGIQYFGAGTRLSVL.

This clone is a singleton in its sample. The V gene is TRBV12-3 or TRBV12-4, the J gene TRBJ2-7; 11 bases agree with TRBD1. The CDR3 is made up of 13 amino acids. Trimming took 7 bases from V and 7 from J; bases not matched to a gene: 6. CDR3 sequence: CASTKDRGQEQYF. The CDR3 DNA reads TGTGCCAGCACCAAGGACAGGGGGCAAGAGCAGTACTTC.

The J gene is TRBJ1-1, the V gene TRBV9; D unresolved. The length of the CDR3 is 15 residues. Trimming took off 3 bases at V and 0 bases at J, with 12 bases between the two ends. Germline V gene data show CDR1 as SGDLS and CDR2 as YYNGEE. The CDR3 sequence: CASSASATMNTEAFF. The CDR3 DNA follows: TGTGCCAGCAGCGCCTCAGCGACCATGAACACTGAAGCTTTCTTT.

The V and J genes are TRBV15 and TRBJ1-1, with D uncertain. Per the germline V gene, CDR1 is LNHNV and CDR2 is YYDKDF (reference sequence). This CDR3 contains 16 residues. The V end lost 0 bases, the J end lost 5 bases, and 16 bases lay between the germline ends. CDR3 nucleotides: TGTGCCACCAGCAGAGATTTCGGGGTCGTTGGGACTGAAGCTTTCTTT. It yields the protein CATSRDFGVVGTEAFF.

In its sample, this clone was seen once. V usage is TRBV9 and J usage is TRBJ2-3; D possibly corresponds to TRBD2 (6 bases). V was pared by 4 bases and J by 2 bases, with 11 bases between. In germline, CDR1 is SGDLS, CDR2 YYNGEE. The CDR3 has 14 amino acids. The CDR3: CASSPTSITDTQYF. DNA of the CDR3: TGTGCCAGCAGCCCTACTAGCATCACAGATACGCAGTATTTT.

The chain is built from TRBV9 and TRBJ2-1; D might be TRBD1 (6 bases). This CDR3 has 15 amino acids. Germline CDR1 is SGDLS and CDR2 is YYNGEE. V was shortened by 3 bases and J by 6 bases, with 16 bases between the two germline ends. CDR3 nucleotides: TGTGCCAGCAGCGACGGGACAATAAGGGGCAATGAGCAGTTCTTC. Its protein product is CASSDGTIRGNEQFF. Filled out from reference TRBV9 and TRBJ2-1, the complete variable domain reads DSGVTQTPKHLITATGQRVTLRCSPRSGDLSVYWYQQSLDQGLQFLIQYYNGEERAKGNILERFSAQQFPDLHSELNLSSLELGDSALYFCASSDGTIRGNEQFFGPGTRLTVL.

This chain links TRBV28 with TRBJ2-1; 9 positions agree with TRBD1. This CDR3 region has 15 residues. Germline V gene lookup returns CDR1 MDHEN and CDR2 SYDVKM. The V gene end was trimmed by 11 bases and the J gene end by 7 bases; junction bases not matched to a gene: 15. This CDR3 is CAAEQGTGRSNEQFF. CDR3 nucleotides: TGTGCCGCTGAGCAAGGGACAGGGAGGAGTAATGAGCAGTTCTTC.

CDR3 sequence reads: CAWSVAGDSSPLHF. CDR3 sequence (DNA): TGTGCCTGGAGTGTAGCTGGGGACAGTTCACCCCTCCACTTT. V is TRBV30 and J is TRBJ1-6, with 7 bases aligning to TRBD1. The V segment lost 0 bases and the J segment 9 bases; nucleotides outside the gene matches: 5. This CDR3 has 14 residues. From germline, CDR1 is GTSNPN and CDR2 SVGIG (reference sequence).

In this sample, this clone turned up a few times. The CDR3 sequence is CASSYSDGEDSYGYTF. The CDR3 coding sequence is TGTGCCAGCAGTTACTCGGACGGGGAAGATAGCTATGGCTACACCTTC. The chain carries TRBV6-2 or TRBV6-3 and TRBJ1-2, with D hard to call. Germline values: CDR1 MNHEY, CDR2 SVGEGT. The V and J ends lost 0 bases and 4 bases respectively, with 15 bases between them. This CDR3 spans 16 amino acids.

V usage is TRBV21-1 and J usage is TRBJ2-3; the table assigns TRBD1, which was not confirmed against the DNA. TRBV21-1 is given as a pseudogene. This CDR3 has 16 residues. Here the CDR3 DNA reads TGTGCCAGCAGCCAGCGACAGGGAAAATGCACAGATACGCAGTATTTT. As protein: CASSQRQGKCTDTQYF.

The chain recombines TRBV11-2 with TRBJ2-7, with unresolved D. Germline V gene sequence: CDR1 SGHAT, CDR2 FQNNGV. Trimming pared 2 bases from V and 4 bases from J, leaving 18 bases between. CDR3 size: 16 residues. The CDR3 nucleotides are TGTGCCAGCAGCTTACCTTCCCCCCGAGGCCGGTACGAGCAGTACTTC. It is translated as CASSLPSPRGRYEQYF.

The J gene is TRBJ1-1, the V gene TRBV19, with 7 nucleotides matching TRBD1. The germline V gene encodes CDR1 LNHDA and CDR2 SQIVND (reference sequence). Trimming cost V 10 bases and J 1 base; bases outside gene matches: 12. The CDR3 covers 15 residues. CDR3 in amino acids: CATMGGQRTNTEAFF. CDR3 sequence (DNA): TGTGCCACCATGGGGGGACAGAGGACGAACACTGAAGCTTTCTTT. The complete variable domain, with remaining parts taken from reference TRBV19 and TRBJ1-1, reads DGGITQSPKYLFRKEGQNVTLSCEQNLNHDAMYWYRQDPGQGLRLIYYSQIVNDFQKGDIAEGYSVSREKKESFPLTVTSAQKNPTAFYLCATMGGQRTNTEAFFGQGTRLTVV.

The chain is built from TRBV6-5 and TRBJ2-7; TRBD1 matches 11 bases. Per germline, CDR1 MNHEY and CDR2 SVGAGI. V lost 5 bases and J lost 2; bases outside the gene matches: 5. The CDR3 is 15 residues long. DNA for the CDR3: TGTGCCAGCAGTCTCAGGGGACAGGGGGCCTACGAGCAGTACTTC. Translating gives CASSLRGQGAYEQYF.

In its sample, this clone was seen a few times. This chain joins TRBV19 and TRBJ1-5; D is uncertain. The germline CDR1 and CDR2 sequences are LNHDA and SQIVND (reference sequence). V gave up 8 bases and J gave up 0 bases, with 8 bases separating them. The CDR3 runs to 13 residues. This CDR3 is CASARDSNQPQHF. The CDR3 DNA is TGTGCCAGTGCCCGCGATAGCAATCAGCCCCAGCATTTT.

This chain connects TRBV3-1 (or the pseudogene TRBV3-2) to TRBJ2-1; TRBD2 agrees at 8 bases. Germline-derived CDR1 and CDR2 are LGHDT and YNNKEL (reference sequence). Losses at the gene ends were 1 base for V and 10 bases for J; bases not matched to a gene: 12. This CDR3 contains 16 residues. CDR3: CASSQVGTARGEEQFF. CDR3 nucleotides: TGTGCCAGCAGCCAAGTGGGCACTGCGCGGGGGGAAGAGCAGTTCTTC.

This clone was recorded only once. V gene TRBV5-1 combines with J gene TRBJ2-5; 12 bases map to TRBD1. V gave up 4 bases and J gave up 13 bases; unmatched junction bases: 14. The CDR3 loop spans 15 amino acids. Germline CDR1 is SGHRS and CDR2 is YFSETQ. The CDR3 DNA reads as TGCGCCAGCAGCACGGGACAGGGGGCCTTTCCCACCATGTACTTC. This codes for CASSTGQGAFPTMYF.

This chain uses TRBV4-1 with TRBJ1-1; no firm D call. V shed 7 bases and J shed 1 base, with 16 bases lying between them. The germline gives CDR1 MGHRA, CDR2 YSYEKL. The CDR3 has 15 amino acids. CDR3 sequence: CASTPTEVRNTEAFF. The CDR3 coding sequence is TGCGCCAGCACCCCCACGGAGGTCCGGAACACTGAAGCTTTCTTT.